This paragraph covers one T cell receptor (beta chain) sequence. Its antigen is still unknown. The data were obtained in a study of early T cells in non-severe SARS-CoV-2 infection. The study, taken as a whole, reports: Matching with VDJdb favored anti-spike CD8 responses (missing private and CD4 specificities).

The germline gives CDR1 LGHNA, CDR2 YNFKEQ. The junction had 8 bases not matched to a gene; V was cut back by 7 bases and J by 4 bases. The CDR3 contains 15 residues. Individual cDNA molecules received unique molecular identifiers. From the 5' RACE reads, TCRdb called clonotypes with MiXCR, one entry per CDR3 protein. Here the sample spans roughly 120,000 distinct CDR3 sequences, 15% being singletons. Sequencing input: whole blood. This chain joins TRBV4-2 and TRBJ2-2, with 8 bases that match TRBD1. This sequence was found in an adult who was a healthcare worker with PCR-confirmed SARS-CoV-2 infection or an uninfected control (not recorded which). CDR3 coding DNA: TGTGCCAGCACCCCTGGGCAGGGGGCCACCGGGGAGCTGTTTTTT. It codes for CASTPGQGATGELFF.